This TCR beta chain was documented in a study of cytomegalovirus exposure and HLA in healthy donors. Whole-study results and caveats: Association of a missense DCLRE1C variant with TCR beta V- and J-gene trimming was reported in a later analysis.

PCR primers comprised 60 Vbeta and 13 Jbeta primers. Repertoires were generated with immunoSEQ multiplex PCR, while TCRdb's copy carries only in-frame clones and drops some. The sample records about 150,000 clones, around 72% being singletons. As for this clone: The antigen is unknown.

Germline V CDR1 and CDR2: KGHSH, LQKENI. The CDR3 runs 16 residues. With 2 bases clipped from V and 9 bases from J, the junction kept 9 bases outside the gene matches. The J gene is TRBJ2-1, the V gene TRBV18, with 11 bases lining up with TRBD1. The clonotype was recovered from a young man in good health and CMV-seronegative. Sequences were obtained from PBMCs. CDR3 amino acids: CASSPEAGTGGGEQFF. CDR3 nucleotide sequence: TGTGCCAGCTCACCAGAGGCCGGGACAGGGGGAGGTGAGCAGTTCTTC.